This record looks at one TCR beta chain sequence and its context. Its specific antigen is unknown. The sample holds no much larger clone one base away, and base qualities are not on file. The immunoSEQ Assay, a bias-controlled multiplex PCR, was used to amplify TCRbeta CDR3 regions from genomic DNA. In the paper's pipeline: Nucleated cell counts per sample were estimated from amplification of reference gene primers within the assay. Sequence reads were collapsed and filtered to measure the absolute abundance of every unique TCRbeta CDR3 rearrangement. For each sample, productive Simpson clonality was calculated as the square root of Simpson's diversity index across productive rearrangements. The table was pulled from immuneACCESS by TCRdb, which kept in-frame rearrangements only. Such tables lose some clones; where checked, under half of the loss comes from unresolved V genes, and the rest has no known cause. For V, J and clone size, that table is used; D and trimming come from the DNA. The sample has some 220,000 clones on record, 88% of them singletons. The ten top clones hold roughly 2.8% of the sample.

The CDR3 runs 15 amino acids, cysteine and phenylalanine included. Of the read, only the CDR3 DNA is kept; its 45 bases are in frame from base 1. The germline V end is reduced by 2 bases and the J end by 5 bases; junction bases left unmatched: 5. The germline V gene (reference sequence) gives CDR1 as MNHEY and CDR2 as SMNVEV. The data belong to a study of blood T cell repertoires in COVID-19 (dated by TCRdb to 2020 to 2021). Study-wide context: Samples covering the acute and convalescent phases of COVID-19 were provided by collaborators in the United States, Italy and Spain. The material from the prospective study consisted of cDNA or gDNA derived from T cells, B-cell-depleted T cells, or PBMCs. Subjects who had been exposed to COVID-19, were actively infected with it, or had recovered from it provided the deeply sampled blood TCRbeta repertoires that made up the dataset. The repertoires were released in a freely available public database meant as a resource for research on the immune response to SARS-CoV-2. The samples were drawn from two sources: the first 160 participants of the ongoing ImmuneRACE study, and 1,000 to 1,500 subjects contributed by 6 global collaborators. A de-identified subject ID, COVID-19 status, age in years and sex were almost always included in the sample metadata. HLA class I and class II types, where available, came from metadata supplied by the sample provider rather than from assay-based typing. What the authors observed across the whole study: Clinical and demographic metadata were provided uncurated, with the amount varying by source and participant.

In the prospective study, participants were roughly 18 to 100 years old, resided in about two dozen geographic areas of the United States, and were enrolled through a virtual design. In the prospective study, participants were assigned to cohorts based on the clinical history participants reported in a screening survey and a study questionnaire. Recovered participants in ImmuneRACE Cohort 3 were defined by two consecutive negative NP/OP PCR tests, clearance by a healthcare professional, or resolution of symptoms. In the prospective study, mobile phlebotomists collected whole blood, serum and a nasopharyngeal or oropharyngeal swab from each participant. Over a roughly 2-month period, participants in the prospective study had the option of providing additional blood draws and questionnaires. Before DNA extraction, blood samples from the prospective study were shipped at room temperature or frozen.

The source is a woman aged 30 to 39 who had recovered from COVID-19. The chain employs TRBV27 and TRBJ1-1; 10 bases in the middle match TRBD1. Material: PBMCs or T cells enriched from blood (not recorded which). The DNA reads TGTGCCAGCAGTTTAGGAGGACAGGGGGTGACTGAAGCTTTCTTT. Its product reads: CASSLGGQGVTEAFF.